This T cell receptor (beta chain) was sequenced in a study of T-cell memory formation after mild COVID-19. Broader study findings: Pre-infection memory contained some responding clones, which suggested that cross-reactive memory had joined. The main location of contracting CD4+ clones was CM and EM, and that of contracting CD8+ clones was EMRA.

This clonotype appeared a few times. Its specificity is not known. It was 5'RACE with constant-segment primers that produced the TCR alpha and TCR beta cDNA libraries, which carried sample barcodes and UMIs. From the 5' RACE reads, TCRdb called clonotypes with MiXCR, one entry per CDR3 protein. Of under 110,000 distinct CDR3 sequences listed, about a sixth were seen once; the top ten hold 28%. The CDR3 covers 13 residues. V lost 4 bases and J lost 5, with 11 bases in between. Germline V lookup: CDR1 SGHRS, CDR2 YFSETQ. Input material: PBMCs or a T cell subset sorted from them (not recorded which). The sequence came from an adult woman who had mild COVID-19 (a few samples of this study predate the infection). Cell type and time point are not known. This chain uses TRBV5-1 with TRBJ2-3; D is unclear. The CDR3 DNA is TGCGCCAGCAGCCTGGGTCGAATAGATACGCAGTATTTT. Translated: CASSLGRIDTQYF.